The 19 T cell receptor beta chains below come from one sample, sequenced in a study of cytomegalovirus exposure and HLA in healthy donors. Some clones are missing from TCRdb's copy, which holds only in-frame ones; the method was immunoSEQ multiplex PCR. The profile shows around 190,000 clones, approximately 85% of them singletons. Sequenced sample: PBMCs. These receptors originate from a woman between 18 and 29 years old in good health and CMV-seronegative.

V is TRBV6-5 and J is TRBJ1-1; perhaps TRBD1 as D (5 bases). Germline assignment: CDR1 MNHEY and CDR2 SVGAGI. CDR3 size: 13 residues. V lost 6 bases and J lost 4, with 12 bases in between. This chain's CDR3 is CASSTVGGTEAFF. The DNA of the CDR3 is TGTGCCAGCAGCACCGTCGGGGGCACTGAAGCTTTCTTT.

The chain links TRBV27 to TRBJ1-1; D is ambiguous. V lost 5 bases and J lost 1, with 26 bases in between. This CDR3 comprises 19 residues. CDR1 and CDR2 from the germline V gene are MNHEY and SMNVEV (reference sequence). In DNA form, the CDR3 reads TGTGCCAGCAGTCCCGGGGTAGTTGGTCTACGAAGGACGAACACTGAAGCTTTCTTT. It codes for CASSPGVVGLRRTNTEAFF.

This chain joins TRBV29-1 and TRBJ1-5; D perhaps matches TRBD1 (5 bases). The CDR3 extends over 15 amino acids. CDR1 SQVTM and CDR2 ANQGSEA come from the germline V gene. Trimming stripped 5 bases from V and 1 base from J, with 15 bases between. This chain's CDR3 is CSVQGGAGSNQPQHF. The CDR3 DNA sequence: TGCAGCGTTCAAGGTGGGGCCGGAAGCAATCAGCCCCAGCATTTT.

The chain recombines TRBV19 with TRBJ1-1, with unresolved D. Germline V CDR1 and CDR2: LNHDA, SQIVND (reference sequence). The CDR3 has 13 amino acids. V dropped 4 bases and J dropped 0 bases, with 6 bases sitting between them. In nucleotides, the CDR3 is TGTGCCAGTAGTACGGGGTTGAACACTGAAGCTTTCTTT. It translates to CASSTGLNTEAFF.

The chain links TRBV29-1 to TRBJ2-2, with D unclear. Germline V gene data show CDR1 as SQVTM and CDR2 as ANQGSEA. Trimming cost V 3 bases and J 6 bases, with 8 bases left between them. The CDR3 runs to 12 residues. The CDR3 protein is CSVDFGSGELFF. The CDR3 DNA is TGCAGCGTTGATTTCGGTTCCGGGGAGCTGTTTTTT.

This clone appeared a single time. The chain couples TRBV7-9 to TRBJ2-7; tentative D call: TRBD1 (5 bases). The ends were cut back, 2 bases at V and 3 bases at J, with 14 bases in the middle. Per the germline V gene, CDR1 is SEHNR and CDR2 is FQNEAQ (reference sequence). CDR3 length: 15 amino acids. Here the CDR3 DNA reads TGTGCCAGCAGCTTATCCCCTGGACAAAGCTACGAGCAGTACTTC. As protein: CASSLSPGQSYEQYF.

The rearrangement uses TRBV7-9 and TRBJ2-1; possible D gene TRBD2, 5 bases. This CDR3 contains 16 residues. V lost 4 bases to trimming and J lost 4 bases, with 17 bases between them. Per germline, CDR1 SEHNR and CDR2 FQNEAQ (reference sequence). In DNA form, the CDR3 reads TGTGCCAGCAGCTCGACTACCCCGAAGAATTACAATGAGCAGTTCTTC. Translation gives CASSSTTPKNYNEQFF.

The chain combines TRBV7-3 with TRBJ1-1, with unresolved D. Looked up from germline, CDR1 is SGHTA and CDR2 is FQGTGA. Trimming pared 7 bases from V and 0 bases from J, leaving 9 bases between. The CDR3 is 13 residues long. The CDR3 region is CASNRVMNTEAFF. CDR3 in DNA: TGTGCCAGCAATAGAGTGATGAACACTGAAGCTTTCTTT.

J is TRBJ1-3 and V is TRBV9, with D uncertain. The V and J ends lost 0 bases and 0 bases respectively, with 4 bases between them. CDR1 SGDLS and CDR2 YYNGEE come from the germline V gene. This CDR3 is 14 amino acids long. This CDR3 is CASSVESSGNTIYF. The CDR3 nucleotides read TGTGCCAGCAGCGTAGAGAGCTCTGGAAACACCATATATTTT.

The V gene is TRBV5-1, the J gene TRBJ1-1, with 10 bases identical to TRBD1. The germline V gene encodes CDR1 SGHRS and CDR2 YFSETQ. The CDR3 has 18 amino acids. Trimming took 0 bases from V and 6 from J; bases not matched to a gene: 14. The CDR3, as DNA: TGCGCCAGCAGCTTGGAGGGACAGGGGACTCGTCGGGGATCTGAAGCTTTCTTT. As protein: CASSLEGQGTRRGSEAFF.

The DNA of the CDR3 is TGCGCCAGCAGTGTAGTCCCGACAGGGGCGGTTGGAAACACCATATATTTT. It is translated as CASSVVPTGAVGNTIYF. The J gene is TRBJ1-3, the V gene TRBV10-2, with 8 bases matching TRBD1. This CDR3 comprises 17 residues. Looked up from germline, CDR1 is WSHSY and CDR2 is SAAADI. The trim removed 4 bases at V and 3 bases at J, leaving 11 bases unmatched.

The chain carries TRBV18 and TRBJ2-5; D possibly corresponds to TRBD1 (5 bases). Trimming stripped 6 bases from V and 4 bases from J, with 21 bases between. This CDR3 comprises 16 residues. The germline V gene encodes CDR1 KGHSH and CDR2 LQKENI. The CDR3 region is CASSPTSSWGGETQYF. The CDR3 nucleotides read TGTGCCAGCTCGCCTACCTCGTCGTGGGGCGGAGAGACCCAGTACTTC.

This clone appeared a single time. J is TRBJ2-7 and V is TRBV4-2; possible D gene TRBD2, 5 bases. Germline CDR1 and CDR2: LGHNA and YNFKEQ. The CDR3 length is 16 residues. Trimming took 0 bases from V and 7 from J, leaving 19 bases between them. The CDR3 loop is CASSQDGSASGGEQYF. The CDR3 region has the DNA TGTGCCAGCAGCCAAGATGGCTCGGCGTCAGGCGGGGAGCAGTACTTC.

The chain combines TRBV5-1 with TRBJ2-3, with TRBD2 matching 12 bases. There are 16 residues in the CDR3. With V trimmed by 4 bases and J by 4 bases, 7 bases remained unmatched. Germline V lookup: CDR1 SGHRS, CDR2 YFSETQ. The CDR3 DNA reads TGCGCCAGCAGCGCCCCACTAGCGGGGGGTGCAGATACGCAGTATTTT. Amino acid sequence: CASSAPLAGGADTQYF. The whole variable domain, remainder taken from reference TRBV5-1 and TRBJ2-3, is KAGVTQTPRYLIKTRGQQVTLSCSPISGHRSVSWYQQTPGQGLQFLFEYFSETQRNKGNFPGRFSGRQFSNSRSEMNVSTLELGDSALYLCASSAPLAGGADTQYFGPGTRLTVL.

The CDR3 DNA sequence: TGTGCCAGCAGCTCCCCCATCCGGGGGGGACAGGGGTTCAATCAGCCCCAGCATTTT. Translation: CASSSPIRGGQGFNQPQHF. This chain joins TRBV7-2 and TRBJ1-5; 10 positions match TRBD1. Germline V gene lookup returns CDR1 SGHTA and CDR2 FQGNSA. The V segment lost 4 bases and the J segment 3 bases; nucleotides outside the gene matches: 15. The CDR3 consists of 19 residues.

V usage is TRBV5-1 and J usage is TRBJ2-1; 7 bases align to TRBD2. Trimming at V came to 2 bases and at J to 4 bases, leaving 6 bases not matched to a gene. The germline V gene has CDR1 SGHRS and CDR2 YFSETQ. This CDR3 has 15 amino acids. The CDR3 DNA reads as TGCGCCAGCAGCTTACTAGCGCGGTATTACAATGAGCAGTTCTTC. As protein: CASSLLARYYNEQFF.

This chain connects TRBV5-4 to TRBJ2-1; 7 bases agree with TRBD2. The CDR3 length is 15 residues. The V segment lost 0 bases and the J segment 0 bases; nucleotides outside the gene matches: 0. Germline-derived CDR1 and CDR2 are SGHNT and YYREEE (reference sequence). The CDR3 is CASSLGGGSYNEQFF. In DNA form, the CDR3 reads TGTGCCAGCAGCTTGGGCGGGGGCTCCTACAATGAGCAGTTCTTC.

The rearrangement joins TRBV7-8 to TRBJ2-1, with 13 positions matching TRBD2. Germline CDR1 SGHVS, CDR2 FQNEAQ. The J segment lost 5 bases and the V segment lost 2 bases, leaving 6 bases of the junction unmatched. The CDR3 has 17 amino acids. The CDR3 spells CASSLRTSGSYNNEQFF. The CDR3, as DNA: TGTGCCAGCAGCTTAAGGACTAGCGGGAGCTACAACAATGAGCAGTTCTTC.

This chain connects TRBV2 to TRBJ1-2, with D hard to call. The CDR3 has 15 amino acids. Germline assignment: CDR1 SNHLY and CDR2 FYNNEI. Trimming cost V 2 bases and J 7 bases, with 17 bases left between them. The DNA for the CDR3 is TGTGCCAGCAGTGAAATTCAAACCCAGGCTCTTGGCTACACCTTC. Encoded protein: CASSEIQTQALGYTF.